Each of the 32 T cell receptor beta chains below was sequenced from the same sample in a study of graft-versus-host responses after intestinal transplantation. Clones were sequenced by immunoSEQ multiplex PCR, and TCRdb holds only the in-frame ones, with some missing. Here the sample spans some 76,000 clones, roughly 91% being singletons. Antigens of these TCRs are unknown. This specimen consisted of unstimulated CD8+ T cells sorted from spleen or lymph node cells, obtained before transplant. The receptors derive from a human donor who was the organ donor for an intestinal transplant.

The rearrangement joins TRBV30 to TRBJ2-1; D is ambiguous. Germline V gives CDR1 GTSNPN, CDR2 SVGIG (reference sequence). V gave up 5 bases and J gave up 9 bases, with 11 bases separating them. The CDR3 contains 11 residues. The CDR3 protein is CAWLETTEQFF. In DNA, the CDR3 is TGTGCCTGGTTAGAGACCACTGAGCAGTTCTTC.

V is TRBV7-2 and J is TRBJ2-7; TRBD2 is a possible D gene (5 bases). Germline CDR1 is SGHTA and CDR2 is FQGNSA. The CDR3 length is 13 residues. Trimming pared 3 bases from V and 2 bases from J, leaving 8 bases between. The CDR3, as DNA: TGTGCCAGCAGCTTGTTCGGGACCTACGAGCAGTACTTC. It encodes CASSLFGTYEQYF.

V usage is TRBV6-1 and J usage is TRBJ1-6; D unresolved. The CDR3 is made up of 14 amino acids. The germline CDR1 and CDR2 sequences are MNHNS and SASEGT. V shed 0 bases and J shed 6 bases, with 6 bases lying between them. CDR3 coding DNA: TGTGCCAGCAGTGAAGCTTTGGGTAATTCACCCCTCCACTTT. Translating gives CASSEALGNSPLHF.

The gene calls are TRBV11-3 and TRBJ2-1, with D perhaps TRBD1 (6 bases). Between the trimmed V and J ends, which lost 3 bases and 7 bases, there was a span of 25 bases. From germline, CDR1 is SGHNT and CDR2 YENEEA. The CDR3 has 18 residues. The CDR3 DNA follows: TGTGCCAGCAGCTTGGGAACAGGGTTTGGTCATTACGAGAATGAGCAGTTCTTC. This gives the protein CASSLGTGFGHYENEQFF. The full variable domain, with the rest looked up from reference TRBV11-3 and TRBJ2-1, is EAGVVQSPRYKIIEKKQPVAFWCNPISGHNTLYWYLQNLGQGPELLIRYENEEAVDDSQLPKDRFSAERLKGVDSTLKIQPAELGDSAVYLCASSLGTGFGHYENEQFFGPGTRLTVL.

V gene TRBV5-1 combines with J gene TRBJ1-1; TRBD1 might be the D (5 bases). This CDR3 has 16 residues. Per germline, CDR1 SGHRS and CDR2 YFSETQ. Trimming shortened V by 3 bases and J by 5 bases, and 20 bases separated the two germline ends. CDR3 loop: CASSSPRGGGGTEAFF. In DNA form, the CDR3 reads TGCGCCAGCAGCTCCCCCCGGGGGGGTGGGGGGACTGAAGCTTTCTTT.

The genes are TRBV19 and TRBJ1-2; D gene unclear. The V end was cut by 1 base, the J end by 4 bases, with 7 bases between. Germline V gene lookup returns CDR1 LNHDA and CDR2 SQIVND (reference sequence). The CDR3 runs 13 residues. CDR3 sequence reads: CASSIGLFYGYTF. In DNA form, the CDR3 reads TGTGCCAGTAGTATAGGACTGTTCTATGGCTACACCTTC.

V gene TRBV4-2 combines with J gene TRBJ2-1; D is unresolved. The CDR3 has 16 amino acids. From germline, CDR1 is LGHNA and CDR2 YNFKEQ. Trimming shortened V by 0 bases and J by 0 bases, and 9 bases separated the two germline ends. For the CDR3, the DNA is TGTGCCAGCAGCCAAGATCTAAGAACCTCCTACAATGAGCAGTTCTTC. It encodes CASSQDLRTSYNEQFF.

In its sample, this clone was seen a few times. The V call is TRBV27, the J call TRBJ2-4, with D hard to call. CDR1 and CDR2 (germline): MNHEY, SMNVEV (reference sequence). The V end was cut by 5 bases, the J end by 0 bases, with 8 bases between. CDR3 length: 14 amino acids. For the CDR3, the DNA is TGTGCCAGCAGTCCGGTGATAGCCAAAAACATTCAGTACTTC. Translating it yields CASSPVIAKNIQYF.

The chain couples TRBV6-5 to TRBJ1-2; 9 bases align to TRBD1. V shed 4 bases and J 4 bases; nucleotides not matched to a gene: 7. CDR1 is MNHEY and CDR2 is SVGAGI in the germline V gene. This CDR3 region has 15 residues. The CDR3 here is CASSSGTGSPYGYTF. Written as DNA, the CDR3 is TGTGCCAGCAGTTCCGGGACAGGGAGCCCCTATGGCTACACCTTC.

The chain has TRBV6-4 and TRBJ2-2; 9 bases line up with TRBD2. Germline V CDR1 and CDR2: MRHNA, SNTAGT. V shed 4 bases and J 4 bases; nucleotides not matched to a gene: 10. This CDR3 has 17 residues. CDR3 protein: CASSVGSGGSVTGELFF. The CDR3 DNA reads TGTGCCAGCAGTGTTGGTAGCGGGGGAAGTGTCACCGGGGAGCTGTTTTTT.

The chain is built from TRBV30 and TRBJ2-2; D may be TRBD2 (6 bases). V was shortened by 5 bases and J by 2 bases, with 9 bases between the two germline ends. Per the germline V gene, CDR1 is GTSNPN and CDR2 is SVGIG (reference sequence). The CDR3 consists of 13 residues. CDR3 amino acids: CAWDGGNTGELFF. CDR3 bases: TGTGCCTGGGACGGGGGAAACACCGGGGAGCTGTTTTTT.

The chain links TRBV10-3 to TRBJ1-1; 7 bases align to TRBD1. Germline CDR1 ENHRY, CDR2 SYGVKD. The length of the CDR3 is 15 residues. J lost 1 base, V lost 3 bases, and 5 bases had no gene match. The CDR3 coding sequence is TGTGCCATCAGTGATCCGGGACAGAAGAACACTGAAGCTTTCTTT. Protein product: CAISDPGQKNTEAFF.

The chain carries TRBV2 and TRBJ2-3, with unresolved D. The V end was cut by 6 bases, the J end by 0 bases, with 4 bases between. This CDR3 has 12 residues. CDR1 is SNHLY, CDR2 FYNNEI, per germline. The CDR3: CASRSSTDTQYF. CDR3 sequence (DNA): TGTGCCAGCAGGTCTAGCACAGATACGCAGTATTTT. The variable domain in full, completed from reference TRBV2 and TRBJ2-3, reads EPEVTQTPSHQVTQMGQEVILRCVPISNHLYFYWYRQILGQKVEFLVSFYNNEISEKSEIFDDQFSVERPDGSNFTLKIRSTKLEDSAMYFCASRSSTDTQYFGPGTRLTVL.

The chain couples TRBV4-1 to TRBJ2-3; 9 nucleotides agree with TRBD2. Germline-derived CDR1 and CDR2 are MGHRA and YSYEKL. J lost 2 bases, V lost 2 bases, and 8 bases had no gene match. The CDR3 runs 17 residues. CDR3 bases: TGCGCCAGCAGCCAACAAGCGACTAGCGGCTTCACAGATACGCAGTATTTT. Encoded protein: CASSQQATSGFTDTQYF.

This clone has only one observation. The chain's CDR3 is CASSTQGNEQYF. CDR3 DNA sequence: TGCGCCAGCAGCACACAGGGTAACGAGCAGTACTTC. The rearrangement joins TRBV5-1 to TRBJ2-7, with a tentative D call TRBD1 (6 bases). There are 12 residues in the CDR3. The V gene's germline CDR1 is SGHRS and CDR2 YFSETQ. The V gene lost 4 bases and the J gene lost 5 bases, with 10 bases spanning the gap.

This clone was seen only once. The genes are TRBV10-2 and TRBJ1-2; D not certain. This CDR3 region has 14 residues. From germline, CDR1 is WSHSY and CDR2 SAAADI. Trimming shortened V by 8 bases and J by 4 bases, and 17 bases separated the two germline ends. CDR3 bases: TGCGCCAGCTGTACGGACGGATTCAGCTATGGCTACACCTTC. This encodes CASCTDGFSYGYTF.

The chain combines TRBV28 with TRBJ1-3; the match to TRBD1 covers 8 bases. Germline trimming cut 6 bases from V and 4 bases from J; bases unmatched to any gene: 11. CDR1 is MDHEN, CDR2 SYDVKM, per germline. This CDR3 is 16 amino acids long. CDR3 sequence: CASSAIQGARGNTIYF. In DNA, the CDR3 is TGTGCCAGCAGCGCTATCCAGGGGGCGCGAGGAAACACCATATATTTT. The whole variable domain, filled in from reference TRBV28 and TRBJ1-3, reads DVKVTQSSRYLVKRTGEKVFLECVQDMDHENMFWYRQDPGLGLRLIYFSYDVKMKEKGDIPEGYSVSREKKERFSLILESASTNQTSMYLCASSAIQGARGNTIYFGEGSWLTVV.

The rearrangement joins TRBV19 to TRBJ2-7; D may correspond to TRBD1 or TRBD2 (5 bases each). The CDR3 runs 15 residues. V lost 3 bases to trimming and J lost 4 bases, with 16 bases between them. Germline CDR1 LNHDA, CDR2 SQIVND (reference sequence). In nucleotides, the CDR3 is TGTGCCAGTAGTATGATAGGGGACGCTGAGTACGAGCAGTACTTC. It codes for CASSMIGDAEYEQYF.

This clone was counted a single time. The chain couples TRBV15 to TRBJ1-5; the D is unclear. Per the germline V gene, CDR1 is LNHNV and CDR2 is YYDKDF (reference sequence). V shed 2 bases and J shed 10 bases, with 27 bases lying between them. CDR3 length: 18 amino acids. The CDR3 DNA sequence: TGTGCCACCAGCAGACGGATCCTTCGTGATCAGCCTATAACTCCCCAGCATTTT. Its translation: CATSRRILRDQPITPQHF.

V gene TRBV6-1 combines with J gene TRBJ2-7; TRBD1 matches at 8 bases. The germline CDR1 and CDR2 sequences are MNHNS and SASEGT. The ends lost 1 base at V and 1 base at J; junction bases unmatched: 6. The CDR3 consists of 16 residues. CDR3 protein: CASSEEIGTGSYEQYF. The CDR3 DNA follows: TGTGCCAGCAGTGAAGAAATCGGGACAGGATCCTACGAGCAGTACTTC.

The chain links TRBV28 to TRBJ2-7; D not resolved. This CDR3 is 13 amino acids long. Germline V gene sequence: CDR1 MDHEN, CDR2 SYDVKM. With 5 bases removed from V and 3 bases from J, the gap between germline ends came to 11 bases. The CDR3 sequence: CASSEGPSYEQYF. The CDR3 nucleotides read TGTGCCAGCAGTGAAGGACCAAGCTACGAGCAGTACTTC.

Only a few counts were recorded for this clone. The chain joins TRBV9 to TRBJ1-2; D gene uncertain. The CDR3 length is 15 residues. Per germline, CDR1 SGDLS and CDR2 YYNGEE. The ends were cut back, 4 bases at V and 4 bases at J, with 17 bases in the middle. For the CDR3, the DNA is TGTGCCAGCAGCCTTCACCCCACAGTAGGCTATGGCTACACCTTC. The encoded protein is CASSLHPTVGYGYTF. Complete variable domain (other parts from reference TRBV9 and TRBJ1-2): DSGVTQTPKHLITATGQRVTLRCSPRSGDLSVYWYQQSLDQGLQFLIQYYNGEERAKGNILERFSAQQFPDLHSELNLSSLELGDSALYFCASSLHPTVGYGYTFGSGTRLTVV.

The chain links TRBV19 to TRBJ1-1, with TRBD1 identical over 7 bases. The germline CDR1 and CDR2 sequences are LNHDA and SQIVND (reference sequence). This CDR3 contains 12 residues. V shed 8 bases, J shed 6 bases, and the junction held 6 bases outside the gene matches. The CDR3 DNA reads as TGTGCCAGTGCCGGGACAGACTCTGAAGCTTTCTTT. Amino acid sequence: CASAGTDSEAFF.

The table lists this clone with a few counts. This rearrangement joins TRBV5-6 to TRBJ2-7; TRBD1 matches 8 bases. This CDR3 is built from 14 residues. The V gene end was trimmed by 4 bases and the J gene end by 5 bases; junction bases not matched to a gene: 8. The germline V gene has CDR1 SGHDT and CDR2 YYEEEE. CDR3 coding DNA: TGTGCCAGCAGCCTGGACAGGGCTCACGACGAGCAGTACTTC. This encodes CASSLDRAHDEQYF.

The genes are TRBV9 and TRBJ2-7; D ambiguous. V was cut by 0 bases and J by 2 bases, with 9 bases left in between. Germline CDR1 and CDR2: SGDLS and YYNGEE. The CDR3 covers 14 residues. The CDR3 loop is CASSVGASPYEQYF. The CDR3 DNA reads as TGTGCCAGCAGCGTAGGCGCCAGTCCCTACGAGCAGTACTTC.

The chain carries TRBV7-9 and TRBJ2-7; TRBD1 aligns across 7 bases. CDR1 and CDR2 from the germline V gene are SEHNR and FQNEAQ (reference sequence). This CDR3 contains 13 residues. J gave up 0 bases and V 6 bases, and 2 bases lay outside the gene matches. In DNA, the CDR3 is TGTGCCAGCAGGGACAGGAGCTCCTACGAGCAGTACTTC. Protein product: CASRDRSSYEQYF. The whole variable domain, remainder taken from reference TRBV7-9 and TRBJ2-7, is DTGVSQNPRHKITKRGQNVTFRCDPISEHNRLYWYRQTLGQGPEFLTYFQNEAQLEKSRLLSDRFSAERPKGSFSTLEIQRTEQGDSAMYLCASRDRSSYEQYFGPGTRLTVT.

The rearrangement joins TRBV27 to TRBJ2-1; 8 bases line up with TRBD2. Germline values: CDR1 MNHEY, CDR2 SMNVEV (reference sequence). The V segment lost 2 bases and the J segment 6 bases; nucleotides outside the gene matches: 6. The CDR3 sequence is 15 residues long. The CDR3 is CASSLPGGAFNEQFF. CDR3 nucleotide sequence: TGTGCCAGCAGTTTACCGGGGGGGGCCTTCAATGAGCAGTTCTTC.

The gene calls are TRBV11-2 and TRBJ2-1; 11 positions agree with TRBD2. Germline V gene data show CDR1 as SGHAT and CDR2 as FQNNGV. With V trimmed by 5 bases and J by 4 bases, 16 bases remained unmatched. The CDR3 covers 19 residues. This CDR3 is CASSKVSLWLAGGYNEQFF. The CDR3 DNA follows: TGTGCCAGCAGCAAAGTATCCCTTTGGCTAGCGGGGGGATACAATGAGCAGTTCTTC.

The chain uses TRBV6-6 and TRBJ2-7; no clear D. The germline CDR1 and CDR2 sequences are MNHNY and SVGAGI (reference sequence). Between the trimmed V and J ends, which lost 8 bases and 1 base, there was a span of 9 bases. The CDR3 runs to 12 residues. CDR3 protein: CASVTSSYEQYF. For the CDR3, the DNA is TGTGCCAGCGTAACAAGTTCCTACGAGCAGTACTTC.

The chain couples TRBV14 to TRBJ1-6, with TRBD1 identical over 8 bases. This CDR3 has 17 residues. Losses at the gene ends were 2 bases for V and 7 bases for J; bases not matched to a gene: 10. The germline CDR1 and CDR2 sequences are SGHDN and FVKESK. The CDR3 DNA reads TGTGCCAGCAGCCAAAGCCCAGGGGGCCTTTTAAATTCACCCCTCCACTTT. The encoded protein is CASSQSPGGLLNSPLHF.

The chain combines TRBV25-1 with TRBJ1-2, with D hard to call. The germline CDR1 and CDR2 sequences are MGHDK and SYGVNS. V dropped 2 bases and J dropped 4 bases, with 14 bases sitting between them. This CDR3 region has 15 residues. The CDR3 DNA follows: TGTGCCAGCAGTGAAGGTGCGGGGTCTATCTATGGCTACACCTTC. Amino acid sequence: CASSEGAGSIYGYTF.

This clone came up a few times. V and J are TRBV7-9 and TRBJ1-3; D is possibly TRBD1 (6 bases). V lost 4 bases, J lost 0 bases, and 7 bases lay in between. This CDR3 has 14 residues. CDR1 and CDR2 from the germline V gene are SEHNR and FQNEAQ (reference sequence). CDR3 sequence reads: CASSSTGSGNTIYF. The CDR3 region has the DNA TGTGCCAGCAGCTCGACAGGCTCTGGAAACACCATATATTTT. Filled out from reference TRBV7-9 and TRBJ1-3, the complete variable domain reads DTGVSQNPRHKITKRGQNVTFRCDPISEHNRLYWYRQTLGQGPEFLTYFQNEAQLEKSRLLSDRFSAERPKGSFSTLEIQRTEQGDSAMYLCASSSTGSGNTIYFGEGSWLTVV.